Each of the 13 T cell receptor beta chains below was sequenced from the same sample in a study of cytomegalovirus exposure and HLA in healthy donors. The PCR contained 60 Vbeta and 13 Jbeta primers. The data were produced by immunoSEQ multiplex PCR, yet TCRdb's version contains in-frame clones alone and is incomplete. The data show approximately 280,000 clones, more than 80% seen once. Sequenced: PBMCs. The receptors shown here come from a man aged 40-49 years in good health and CMV-seropositive.

J is TRBJ2-5 and V is TRBV7-2; D is perhaps TRBD2 (6 bases). The CDR3 runs to 14 residues. Germline V CDR1 and CDR2: SGHTA, FQGNSA. V lost 4 bases and J 0 bases, leaving 9 bases between the germline ends. The CDR3 loop reads CASSYGGNQETQYF. The CDR3 region has the DNA TGTGCCAGCAGCTACGGGGGTAACCAAGAGACCCAGTACTTC. Based on the CDR3 plus reference TRBV7-2 and TRBJ2-5, the full variable domain is GAGVSQSPSNKVTEKGKDVELRCDPISGHTALYWYRQSLGQGLEFLIYFQGNSAPDKSGLPSDRFSAERTGGSVSTLTIQRTQQEDSAVYLCASSYGGNQETQYFGPGTRLLVL.

This clone was picked up a small number of times. The chain carries TRBV28 and TRBJ1-2; maybe TRBD1 (5 bases). The CDR3 extends over 15 amino acids. Trimming left V 5 bases short and J 4 bases short, with 17 bases between. The germline V gene has CDR1 MDHEN and CDR2 SYDVKM. The CDR3 DNA sequence: TGTGCCAGCAGTCTAACAGACAGACCCGGCTATGGCTACACCTTC. Amino acids: CASSLTDRPGYGYTF.

V gene TRBV27 combines with J gene TRBJ2-1, with 8 bases that match TRBD2. Germline assignment: CDR1 MNHEY and CDR2 SMNVEV (reference sequence). This CDR3 comprises 14 residues. V lost 2 bases to trimming and J lost 7 bases; unmatched junction nucleotides: 4. CDR3 loop: CASSLRGTRNEQFF. The DNA of the CDR3 is TGTGCCAGCAGTTTACGCGGGACTAGAAATGAGCAGTTCTTC.

A note on this clone: At one end, the junction sequence differs from germline, possibly due to a read error. The rearrangement links TRBV5-1 to TRBJ1-1; TRBD1 might be the D (5 bases). The CDR3 has 15 amino acids. Germline V CDR1 and CDR2: SGHRS, YFSETQ. The CDR3 protein is CASSWNQGLRTEAFF. The CDR3 DNA reads TGTGCCAGCAGCTGGAATCAGGGATTGCGCACTGAAGCTTTCTTT.

The V and J genes are TRBV6-1 and TRBJ2-7; 9 bases line up with TRBD1. Trimming removed 4 bases from V and 4 bases from J; junction bases left unmatched: 14. The germline V gene encodes CDR1 MNHNS and CDR2 SASEGT. This CDR3 comprises 17 residues. CDR3 protein: CASSAPGLGQGSYEQYF. CDR3 coding DNA: TGTGCCAGCAGTGCGCCCGGCCTGGGACAGGGAAGTTACGAGCAGTACTTC.

The chain uses TRBV11-2 and TRBJ2-1, with D possibly matching TRBD2 (5 bases). V was trimmed by 3 bases and J by 0 bases, leaving 18 bases between them. The CDR3 runs to 18 residues. Germline V CDR1 and CDR2: SGHAT, FQNNGV. The CDR3 region has the DNA TGTGCCAGCAGCTTCCCTCCCGGGCGGGTGAGCTCCTACAATGAGCAGTTCTTC. Its protein product is CASSFPPGRVSSYNEQFF. The full variable domain, with the rest looked up from reference TRBV11-2 and TRBJ2-1, is EAGVAQSPRYKIIEKRQSVAFWCNPISGHATLYWYQQILGQGPKLLIQFQNNGVVDDSQLPKDRFSAERLKGVDSTLKIQPAKLEDSAVYLCASSFPPGRVSSYNEQFFGPGTRLTVL.

J is TRBJ2-7 and V is TRBV15; 7 bases fit TRBD2. The CDR3 has 14 amino acids. J lost 4 bases, V lost 2 bases, and 5 bases had no gene match. CDR1 and CDR2 (germline): LNHNV, YYDKDF (reference sequence). The CDR3 sequence is CATSRRDYQYEQYF. The CDR3 nucleotides read TGTGCCACCAGCAGAAGGGACTATCAGTACGAGCAGTACTTC. Complete variable domain (other parts from reference TRBV15 and TRBJ2-7): DAMVIQNPRYQVTQFGKPVTLSCSQTLNHNVMYWYQQKSSQAPKLLFHYYDKDFNNEADTPDNFQSRRPNTSFCFLDIRSPGLGDTAMYLCATSRRDYQYEQYFGPGTRLTVT.

The CDR3 reads CASSQEGLGADTQYF. Here the CDR3 DNA reads TGCGCCAGCAGCCAAGAAGGGTTAGGGGCAGATACGCAGTATTTT. The V and J genes are TRBV4-3 and TRBJ2-3, with D perhaps TRBD1 (5 bases). From germline, CDR1 is LGHNA and CDR2 YSLEER. CDR3 length: 15 amino acids. V shed 0 bases and J shed 4 bases, with 11 bases lying between them.

The genes are TRBV4-2 and TRBJ2-5; TRBD2 matches at 7 bases. Matching the DNA end better, TRBJ2-7 makes the J call doubtful. The germline V gene encodes CDR1 LGHNA and CDR2 YNFKEQ. The CDR3 extends over 17 amino acids. CDR3 loop: CASSQTTGGLSPYEQYF. The CDR3 nucleotides read TGTGCCAGCAGCCAAACCACGGGAGGCCTTTCCCCTTACGAGCAGTACTTC.

The rearrangement uses TRBV9 and TRBJ2-1; 12 nucleotides align to TRBD2. V shed 4 bases, J shed 0 bases, and the junction held 8 bases outside the gene matches. Per germline, CDR1 SGDLS and CDR2 YYNGEE. The CDR3 totals 18 residues. CDR3 DNA sequence: TGTGCCAGCAGCCGACTAGCGGGAGAGTCCAACTCCTACAATGAGCAGTTCTTC. This encodes CASSRLAGESNSYNEQFF.

V usage is TRBV11-2 and J usage is TRBJ2-1; 10 bases are a match to TRBD2. The CDR3 extends over 15 amino acids. J lost 5 bases, V lost 5 bases, and 6 bases had no gene match. In germline, CDR1 is SGHAT, CDR2 FQNNGV. Here the CDR3 DNA reads TGTGCCAGCAGCCGATGGACTAGCGGAAACAATGAGCAGTTCTTC. It translates to CASSRWTSGNNEQFF.

The chain links TRBV19 to TRBJ1-1; TRBD1 agrees at 9 bases. CDR1 is LNHDA and CDR2 is SQIVND in the germline V gene (reference sequence). This CDR3 comprises 15 residues. V lost 6 bases to trimming and J lost 3 bases; unmatched junction nucleotides: 8. The CDR3 region has the DNA TGTGCCAGTAGCAATACAGGGGGCGAGGACACTGAAGCTTTCTTT. Translating gives CASSNTGGEDTEAFF.

This clone was seen a few times. The chain has TRBV6-6 and TRBJ1-1, with D uncertain. V was clipped by 0 bases and J by 2 bases, with 10 bases between them. This CDR3 has 15 amino acids. Looked up from germline, CDR1 is MNHNY and CDR2 is SVGAGI (reference sequence). CDR3 sequence (DNA): TGTGCCAGCAGTTACTCGAACAGACCAAACACTGAAGCTTTCTTT. Translating it yields CASSYSNRPNTEAFF.